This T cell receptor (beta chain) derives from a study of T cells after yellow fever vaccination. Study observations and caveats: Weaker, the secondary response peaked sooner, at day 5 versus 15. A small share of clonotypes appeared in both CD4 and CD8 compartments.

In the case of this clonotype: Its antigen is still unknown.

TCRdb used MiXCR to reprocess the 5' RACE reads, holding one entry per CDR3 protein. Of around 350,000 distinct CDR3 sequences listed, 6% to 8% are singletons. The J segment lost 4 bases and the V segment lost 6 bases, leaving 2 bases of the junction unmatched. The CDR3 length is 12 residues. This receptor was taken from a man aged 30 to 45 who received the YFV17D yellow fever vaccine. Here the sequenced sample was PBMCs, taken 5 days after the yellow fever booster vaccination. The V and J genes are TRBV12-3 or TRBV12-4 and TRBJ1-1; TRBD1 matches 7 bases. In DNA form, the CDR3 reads TGTGCCAGCAGGCCAGGGGGCACTGAAGCTTTCTTT. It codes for CASRPGGTEAFF.